This T cell receptor beta chain was obtained from a study of T cell repertoires in cytomegalovirus infection. Study information: CMV infection plus the matching HLA type was flagged by public TCR beta signatures. Notes on the study in general: Across the ex vivo response, the dominant clonotypes were HLA-C-restricted CMV-specific TCR beta clonotypes.

This clonotype was counted many times. Its antigen is as yet unknown. MiXCR was run by TCRdb on the reads, yielding one entry per CDR3 protein. The sample includes around 800,000 distinct CDR3 sequences, approximately 30% of them seen just once. This receptor was obtained from a human donor in good health (CMV status not recorded). Some clones in this sample may be carry-over from other donors' samples. This specimen consisted of cultured CD8+ T cells from PBMCs, obtained from culture after CMV antigen stimulation.

The CDR3 DNA is TGTGCCAGCAGTCCCCGGCTAGCGGGGAACACAGATACGCAGTATTTT. Residues: CASSPRLAGNTDTQYF. This chain links TRBV12-3 or TRBV12-4 with TRBJ2-3; 9 bases agree with TRBD2. Losses at the gene ends were 5 bases for V and 2 bases for J; bases not matched to a gene: 8. This CDR3 spans 16 amino acids.